One sample yielded the 15 T cell receptor beta chains listed below, sequenced in a study of cytomegalovirus exposure and HLA in healthy donors. The PCR had 60 Vbeta and 13 Jbeta primers. The protocol was immunoSEQ multiplex PCR, while the TCRdb copy is restricted to in-frame clones and leaves out a portion. Found here are approximately 120,000 clones, over 65% of them singletons; the top ten hold around 3.5%. The material sequenced was PBMCs. The receptors shown here come from a man aged 30-40 years in good health and CMV-seronegative.

V gene TRBV4-2 combines with J gene TRBJ2-7, with TRBD2 matching over 9 bases. The ends lost 4 bases at V and 4 bases at J; junction bases unmatched: 8. Germline CDR1 reads LGHNA; CDR2 reads YNFKEQ. This CDR3 has 15 amino acids. The CDR3 loop is CASSRSSSGVYEQYF. In DNA, the CDR3 is TGTGCCAGCAGCCGGTCGTCTAGCGGGGTTTACGAGCAGTACTTC.

The chain joins TRBV4-1 to TRBJ2-3, with a possible D match to TRBD2 (7 bases). The CDR3 runs 15 residues. CDR1 and CDR2 (germline): MGHRA, YSYEKL. Trimming removed 4 bases from V and 4 bases from J, with 15 bases in between. The CDR3 region is CASSLIWGGPDTQYF. For the CDR3, the DNA is TGCGCCAGCAGCCTCATTTGGGGGGGCCCAGATACGCAGTATTTT.

The rearrangement joins TRBV19 to TRBJ1-2; TRBD1 agrees at 8 bases. CDR1 is LNHDA, CDR2 SQIVND, per germline (reference sequence). This CDR3 region has 15 residues. J lost 1 base, V lost 6 bases, and 7 bases had no gene match. This chain's CDR3 is CASRPRTGLNYGYTF. The CDR3 nucleotides read TGTGCCAGTAGACCCCGGACAGGGCTTAACTATGGCTACACCTTC.

The chain joins TRBV28 to TRBJ1-5; D remains unclear. Germline V gene data show CDR1 as MDHEN and CDR2 as SYDVKM. The CDR3 length is 17 residues. Trimming took off 1 base at V and 0 bases at J, with 13 bases between the two ends. This CDR3 reads CASSLSGGDPSNQPQHF. DNA of the CDR3: TGTGCCAGCAGTTTATCGGGTGGAGACCCTAGCAATCAGCCCCAGCATTTT. Variable domain in full (rest from reference TRBV28 and TRBJ1-5): DVKVTQSSRYLVKRTGEKVFLECVQDMDHENMFWYRQDPGLGLRLIYFSYDVKMKEKGDIPEGYSVSREKKERFSLILESASTNQTSMYLCASSLSGGDPSNQPQHFGDGTRLSIL.

The chain couples TRBV6-4 to TRBJ1-1; no definite D call. The CDR3 runs 15 residues. The germline V gene encodes CDR1 MRHNA and CDR2 SNTAGT. V was trimmed by 3 bases and J by 1 base, leaving 12 bases between them. DNA of the CDR3: TGTGCCAGCAGTGAGGGAGAGAGTGGGAACACTGAAGCTTTCTTT. Translation: CASSEGESGNTEAFF.

The CDR3 spells CASSFPGGPETQYF. Written as DNA, the CDR3 is TGTGCCAGCAGCTTTCCCGGGGGGCCAGAGACCCAGTACTTC. This chain links TRBV7-2 with TRBJ2-5; a weak D match, TRBD2 (7 bases). Germline V gene data show CDR1 as SGHTA and CDR2 as FQGNSA. The V gene lost 3 bases and the J gene lost 4 bases, with 12 bases spanning the gap. The CDR3 sequence is 14 residues long.

The chain combines TRBV20-1 with TRBJ2-5, with 7 bases fitting TRBD2. The V and J ends lost 8 bases and 5 bases, in that order; junction bases with no gene match: 2. The CDR3 spans 10 residues. Per the germline V gene, CDR1 is DFQATT and CDR2 is SNEGSKA (reference sequence). The CDR3 spells CSSGEETQYF. CDR3 coding DNA: TGCAGTAGCGGGGAGGAGACCCAGTACTTC.

V and J are TRBV6-5 and TRBJ1-2, with TRBD1 identical over 7 bases. CDR3 length equals 13 residues. Germline-derived CDR1 and CDR2 are MNHEY and SVGAGI. The ends lost 9 bases at V and 0 bases at J; junction bases unmatched: 4. The CDR3 sequence is CASWDSPNYGYTF. The CDR3 nucleotides are TGTGCCAGTTGGGACAGCCCTAACTATGGCTACACCTTC.

This clone has just a few counts. The chain uses TRBV2 and TRBJ1-1, with a tentative D call TRBD1 (5 bases). Germline lookup yields CDR1 SNHLY and CDR2 FYNNEI. The CDR3 is 13 amino acids. V was trimmed by 3 bases and J by 5 bases, leaving 10 bases between them. The CDR3 region is CASSDLGRTEAFF. The DNA of the CDR3 is TGTGCCAGCAGTGATTTGGGGCGGACTGAAGCTTTCTTT.

The chain links TRBV5-4 to TRBJ2-3, with 14 nucleotides matching TRBD2. The CDR3 has 17 amino acids. CDR1 and CDR2 (germline): SGHNT, YYREEE (reference sequence). V shed 4 bases, J shed 3 bases, and the junction held 7 bases outside the gene matches. CDR3 sequence (DNA): TGTGCCAGCAGCCCCGGGACTAGCGGGAGTATGACAGATACGCAGTATTTT. It specifies CASSPGTSGSMTDTQYF.

This clone has a single count. The chain joins TRBV5-8 to TRBJ1-1; 12 bases are a match to TRBD1. Per the germline V gene, CDR1 is SGHTS and CDR2 is YDEGEE. The CDR3 sequence is 12 residues long. Trimming cost V 3 bases and J 11 bases; bases outside gene matches: 2. The CDR3 is CASSWDRGLAFF. The CDR3 region has the DNA TGTGCCAGCAGCTGGGACAGGGGGCTGGCTTTCTTT.

The chain carries TRBV19 and TRBJ1-1, with D perhaps matching TRBD1 (5 bases). The V gene lost 7 bases and the J gene lost 4 bases, with 16 bases spanning the gap. Germline V gives CDR1 LNHDA, CDR2 SQIVND (reference sequence). This CDR3 is 14 amino acids long. This CDR3 is CASNSLGGSTEAFF. Written as DNA, the CDR3 is TGTGCCAGTAATTCGTTGGGGGGAAGCACTGAAGCTTTCTTT. The full variable domain, completed using reference TRBV19 and TRBJ1-1, is DGGITQSPKYLFRKEGQNVTLSCEQNLNHDAMYWYRQDPGQGLRLIYYSQIVNDFQKGDIAEGYSVSREKKESFPLTVTSAQKNPTAFYLCASNSLGGSTEAFFGQGTRLTVV.

This chain uses TRBV2 with TRBJ2-1; 11 bases map to TRBD2. The V gene's germline CDR1 is SNHLY and CDR2 FYNNEI. CDR3 size: 17 residues. V shed 3 bases, J shed 0 bases, and the junction held 4 bases outside the gene matches. In DNA form, the CDR3 reads TGTGCCAGCAGTGATTTGACTAGCGGGAACTCCTACAATGAGCAGTTCTTC. Translation gives CASSDLTSGNSYNEQFF.

The genes are TRBV27 and TRBJ1-4; TRBD1 aligns across 10 bases. CDR1 and CDR2 (germline): MNHEY, SMNVEV (reference sequence). The CDR3 extends over 15 amino acids. V lost 5 bases to trimming and J lost 8 bases; unmatched junction nucleotides: 8. CDR3 region: CASSPPGQGPEKLFF. CDR3 coding DNA: TGTGCCAGCAGTCCCCCGGGACAGGGGCCCGAAAAACTGTTTTTT.

V gene TRBV7-2 combines with J gene TRBJ1-1, with D possibly TRBD1 on 6 matching bases. The V and J ends lost 4 bases and 4 bases respectively, with 16 bases between them. Germline CDR1 and CDR2: SGHTA and FQGNSA. This CDR3 comprises 15 residues. The CDR3 reads CASSSIRGEGTEAFF. In DNA, the CDR3 is TGTGCCAGCAGCTCGATCAGGGGAGAAGGCACTGAAGCTTTCTTT.